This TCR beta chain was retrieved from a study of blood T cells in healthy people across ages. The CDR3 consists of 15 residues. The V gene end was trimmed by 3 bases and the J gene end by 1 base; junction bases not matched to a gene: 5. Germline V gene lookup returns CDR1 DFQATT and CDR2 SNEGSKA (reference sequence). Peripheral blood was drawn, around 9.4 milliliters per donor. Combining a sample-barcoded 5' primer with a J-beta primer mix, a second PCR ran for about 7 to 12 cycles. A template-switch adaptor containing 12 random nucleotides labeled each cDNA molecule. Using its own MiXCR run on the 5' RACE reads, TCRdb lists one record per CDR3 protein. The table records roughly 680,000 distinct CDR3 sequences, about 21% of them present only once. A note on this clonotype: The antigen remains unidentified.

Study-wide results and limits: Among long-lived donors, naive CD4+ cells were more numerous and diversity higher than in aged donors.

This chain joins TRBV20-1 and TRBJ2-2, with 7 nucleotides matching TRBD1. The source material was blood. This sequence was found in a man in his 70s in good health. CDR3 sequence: CSARGRTGNTGELFF. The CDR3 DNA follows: TGCAGTGCTAGGGGTAGGACAGGGAACACCGGGGAGCTGTTTTTT.